The 3 T cell receptor beta chains below come from one sample, sequenced in a study of blood T cell repertoires in COVID-19. Here immunoSEQ multiplex PCR was the method, and the copy in TCRdb shows in-frame clones only, minus some. The sample has tens of thousands of clones; more than 60% are singletons. The specimen sequenced was peripheral blood. All receptors come from a human donor in a cohort sampled during active COVID-19.

V is TRBV7-2 and J is TRBJ2-7; weak D call: TRBD1 (6 bases). CDR1 SGHTA and CDR2 FQGNSA come from the germline V gene. This CDR3 contains 17 residues. V lost 2 bases, J lost 0 bases, and 17 bases lay in between. CDR3 DNA sequence: TGTGCCAGCAGCTTACTCCGAGGGGGAGATAACTCCTACGAGCAGTACTTC. Its protein is CASSLLRGGDNSYEQYF.

The genes are TRBV5-1 and TRBJ2-7; 8 bases fit TRBD1. CDR3 size: 15 residues. Germline CDR1 and CDR2: SGHRS and YFSETQ. Trimming at V came to 1 base and at J to 1 base, leaving 4 bases not matched to a gene. The CDR3 bases are TGCGCCAGCAGCTTGCTAACAGGGGGGTCCTACGAGCAGTACTTC. Its translation is CASSLLTGGSYEQYF.

This chain uses TRBV5-1 with TRBJ2-7; D possibly corresponds to TRBD2 (7 bases). The V end lost 0 bases, the J end lost 3 bases, and 19 bases lay between the germline ends. The CDR3 is 17 amino acids. Germline CDR1 is SGHRS and CDR2 is YFSETQ. The CDR3 sequence: CASSLGSGGGGNYEQYF. In DNA, the CDR3 is TGCGCCAGCAGCTTGGGGTCGGGGGGCGGAGGAAACTACGAGCAGTACTTC.